This T cell receptor (beta chain) was obtained from a study of shared clonotypes between healthy human individuals. General study results and limits: Sampling was confined to blood; repertoires within tissues likely differ.

The V gene lost 2 bases and the J gene lost 2 bases, with 10 bases spanning the gap. In germline, CDR1 is SGDLS, CDR2 YYNGEE. This CDR3 is built from 14 residues. Notes on this clone: Antigen: not known. Other DNA sequences in the sample encode the same CDR3.

Free of recent acute infections or vaccinations, the donors were healthy HIV-negative adults. Replicate PCRs were loaded with around 280 ng DNA from unsorted PBMC, 30,000 or so T cell genomes. Per the original data handling: ImmunoSEQ yielded junction-only sequences lacking quality scores, so filtering differed. Some clones are missing from TCRdb's copy, which holds only in-frame ones; the method was immunoSEQ multiplex PCR. The V and J calls and clone size come from that table; D and trimming were worked out from the DNA. The data contain 75,000 to 100,000 clones, around 43% of them seen just once; the ten biggest clones take up more than 12%.

The sequence derives from a woman in her 40s in good health. Some clones in this sample may be carry-over from other donors' samples. The V and J genes are TRBV9 and TRBJ2-5; no clear D. The specimen sequenced was PBMCs. The CDR3 DNA sequence: TGTGCCAGCAGCGTGACCAGCGATCAAGAGACCCAGTACTTC. Its translation: CASSVTSDQETQYF.